This paragraph reports one T cell receptor beta chain. Researchers amplified the TCR beta CDR3 regions from RNA transcripts. TCR CDR3 underwent first-round RT-PCR with the HTBI primer set. TCRdb processed the multiplex PCR reads anew with MiXCR; each CDR3 protein has one entry. The sample yields around 600,000 distinct CDR3 sequences, around 14% seen once. Losses at the gene ends were 5 bases for V and 1 base for J; bases not matched to a gene: 9. The CDR3 is made up of 18 amino acids. CDR1 is SGHTA, CDR2 FQGTGA, per germline. This record belongs to a study of T cells in Graves' hyperthyroidism and ophthalmopathy.

The V and J genes are TRBV7-3 and TRBJ2-6; 9 positions agree with TRBD1. This receptor was obtained from a young woman with Graves' ophthalmopathy. Sequenced: blood. The CDR3 spells CASSPGGTGFSGANVLTF. The CDR3 nucleotides read TGTGCCAGCAGCCCCGGCGGGACAGGGTTTTCTGGGGCCAACGTCCTGACTTTC.